The 3 T cell receptor beta chains below all came from one sample that was sequenced in a study of cytotoxic CD8 clonotypes in ibrutinib-treated CLL. Some clones are missing from TCRdb's copy, which holds only in-frame ones; the method was immunoSEQ multiplex PCR. The sample contains over 70,000 clones, 79% of which appear only once. The specimen comprised PBMCs, sampled after 12 months of ibrutinib treatment. All receptors derive from a human donor with chronic lymphocytic leukemia.

The gene calls are TRBV6-6 and TRBJ1-2; 7 bases line up with TRBD1. Germline CDR1 reads MNHNY; CDR2 reads SVGAGI (reference sequence). V lost 2 bases to trimming and J lost 8 bases; unmatched junction nucleotides: 5. This CDR3 is 13 amino acids long. The CDR3 coding sequence is TGTGCCAGCAGTTACCGGGACAGATACGGCTACACCTTC. This translates into CASSYRDRYGYTF.

The V gene is TRBV5-1, the J gene TRBJ1-1; D is perhaps TRBD1 (5 bases). From germline, CDR1 is SGHRS and CDR2 YFSETQ. The CDR3 extends over 15 amino acids. Between the trimmed V and J ends, which lost 2 bases and 5 bases, there was a span of 16 bases. CDR3 DNA: TGCGCCAGCAGCTTTGACAGACCTAGTGGGACTGAAGCTTTCTTT. Its translation is CASSFDRPSGTEAFF.

This sequence joins TRBV13 and TRBJ2-1; no clear D. This CDR3 has 15 amino acids. V lost 1 base and J 1 base, leaving 8 bases between the germline ends. Germline CDR1 PRHDT, CDR2 FYEKMQ (reference sequence). CDR3 protein: CASSLVARSYNEQFF. The DNA for the CDR3 is TGTGCCAGCAGCTTAGTGGCGAGGTCCTACAATGAGCAGTTCTTC.